The T cell receptor beta chain described here comes from a study of vaccination effects on CD4 cells after COVID-19. Study-level information: Vaccine administered to participants consisted of two doses of either BNT162b2 or mRNA-1273. Study-wide points: The study enrolled few convalescent patients and sampled no early post-infection timepoints. Clones arising from infection and from vaccination showed marked clonal contraction late after vaccination.

Using viral peptide pools, the ViraFEST assay grew out antigen-specific CD4+ T cells prior to sequencing. It was after approximately 11 days of culture that CD4+ T cells were isolated. None of the vaccinated had previously contracted SARS-CoV-2, and their nucleocapsid antibodies tested negative. Cells had half their medium changed to IL-2 medium on days 3 and 7. This CDR3 comprises 12 residues. V was clipped by 4 bases and J by 2 bases, with 6 bases between them. Germline loops: CDR1 SGHRS, CDR2 YFSETQ. Method: immunoSEQ multiplex PCR; TCRdb's copy keeps in-frame clones and lacks some. This sample has 68,000 or so clones, with 75% to 85% found just once. As to this clone: No antigen is known for it.

This chain joins TRBV5-1 and TRBJ1-2; D uncertain. Sequences were derived from CD4+ T cells from PBMCs cultured with SARS-CoV-2 spike peptides, sampled before COVID-19 vaccination. The source of this sequence is a human donor who received a COVID-19 vaccine. This chain's CDR3 is CASSPENYGYTF. For the CDR3, the DNA is TGCGCCAGCAGCCCGGAAAACTATGGCTACACCTTC.